This T cell receptor (beta chain) stems from a study of T cell repertoires in cytomegalovirus infection. Study overall: CMV infection together with matching HLA type was indicated by public TCR beta signatures. General study results and limits: Summed public TCR beta family frequency identified CMV carriers bearing the relevant HLA. HLA-C-restricted CMV-specific TCR beta clonotypes prevailed in the ex vivo response.

TCRdb re-analysed the reads in MiXCR, keeping a single row per CDR3 protein. The top ten hold roughly 10% of the sample, which has 490,000 or so distinct CDR3 sequences, about 11% seen once. For this clonotype: Its specificity is not known.

The CDR3 has 11 residues. The ends were cut back, 8 bases at V and 8 bases at J, with 9 bases in the middle. Germline values: CDR1 LNHNV, CDR2 YYDKDF (reference sequence). The material sequenced was PBMCs. V usage is TRBV15 and J usage is TRBJ2-2; no reliable D call. The clonotype originates from a human donor in good health (CMV status not recorded). Some clones in this sample may be carry-over from other donors' samples. The CDR3 loop is CATGFWGELFF. CDR3 DNA: TGTGCCACCGGGTTTTGGGGGGAGCTGTTTTTT.